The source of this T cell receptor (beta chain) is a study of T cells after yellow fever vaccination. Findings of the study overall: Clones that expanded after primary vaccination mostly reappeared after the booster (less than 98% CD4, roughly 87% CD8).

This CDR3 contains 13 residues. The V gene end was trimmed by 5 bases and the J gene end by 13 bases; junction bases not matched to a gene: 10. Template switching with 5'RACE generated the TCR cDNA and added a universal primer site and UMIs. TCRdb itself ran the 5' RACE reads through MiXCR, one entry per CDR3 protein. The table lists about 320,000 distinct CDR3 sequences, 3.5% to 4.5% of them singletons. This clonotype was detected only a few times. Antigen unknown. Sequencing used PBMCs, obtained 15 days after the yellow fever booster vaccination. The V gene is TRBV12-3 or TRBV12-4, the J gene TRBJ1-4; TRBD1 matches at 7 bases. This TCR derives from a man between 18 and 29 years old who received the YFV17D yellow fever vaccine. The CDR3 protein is CASSTRTGGRLFF. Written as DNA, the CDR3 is TGTGCCAGCAGTACGCGGACAGGCGGAAGACTGTTTTTT.